This TCR beta chain stems from a study of blood T cell repertoires in COVID-19. Turning to the study itself: Acute and convalescent COVID-19 samples came from the United States, Italy and Spain. T cells, B-cell-depleted T cells, or PBMCs supplied cDNA or gDNA.

Under the authors' procedure: Reference gene primers were amplified, and this amplification served to estimate nucleated cell counts. The method was immunoSEQ multiplex PCR; TCRdb's version includes in-frame clones alone and lacks a portion of them. V and J calls and clone size are as listed in that table; D and trimming were resolved from the DNA. The sample lists 200,000 or so clones; 88% were seen once. Sequencing was performed on peripheral blood. The source is a man aged 65-85 years with acute or convalescent COVID-19.

The CDR3 loop is CASSIDRTASGNTIYF. In DNA form, the CDR3 reads TGTGCCAGTAGTATAGATCGGACAGCCTCTGGAAACACCATATATTTT. V and J are TRBV19 and TRBJ1-3, with D possibly matching TRBD1 (6 bases). This CDR3 is 16 amino acids long. Trimming shortened V by 0 bases and J by 0 bases, and 9 bases separated the two germline ends. Germline V gene data show CDR1 as LNHDA and CDR2 as SQIVND (reference sequence).